Below are 9 T cell receptor beta chains sequenced from a single sample in a study of blood T cell repertoires in COVID-19. Generated by immunoSEQ multiplex PCR, the TCRdb table keeps only in-frame clones and is missing some. Among 100,000 or so clones listed, 81% were seen once. The sample was peripheral blood. The origin of the receptors is an elderly man with acute or convalescent COVID-19.

The chain recombines TRBV10-2 with TRBJ2-3, with 10 nucleotides matching TRBD2. Germline CDR1 and CDR2: WSHSY and SAAADI. Unmatched junction bases numbered 7, after V lost 7 bases and J lost 0 bases. CDR3 length: 16 residues. CDR3 sequence (DNA): TGCGCCAGCACCCCTATGACTAGCGGGAGCACAGATACGCAGTATTTT. This gives the protein CASTPMTSGSTDTQYF.

About this clone: This same CDR3 is encoded by further DNA sequences in the sample. CDR3 sequence: CASSLQGQPQHF. The CDR3, as DNA: TGTGCCAGCAGTCTGCAGGGACAGCCCCAGCATTTT. The J gene is TRBJ1-5, the V gene TRBV28, with D perhaps TRBD1 (5 bases). This CDR3 comprises 12 residues. Germline assignment: CDR1 MDHEN and CDR2 SYDVKM. V lost 5 bases and J lost 7, with 9 bases in between.

The chain carries TRBV11-3 and TRBJ2-2; TRBD1 is a possible D gene (5 bases). The V end lost 4 bases, the J end lost 3 bases, and 12 bases lay between the germline ends. This CDR3 contains 15 residues. Germline V CDR1 and CDR2: SGHNT, YENEEA. The chain's CDR3 is CASSSTGTDTGELFF. CDR3 bases: TGTGCCAGCAGCTCAACAGGAACCGACACCGGGGAGCTGTTTTTT.

This clone was seen only a few times. The rearrangement joins TRBV27 to TRBJ1-3; maybe TRBD1 (6 bases). V lost 4 bases and J 0 bases, leaving 16 bases between the germline ends. The V gene's germline CDR1 is MNHEY and CDR2 SMNVEV (reference sequence). The CDR3 totals 17 residues. The CDR3 DNA is TGTGCCAGCAGTTCCCTCGGGGACATGTCCTCTGGAAACACCATATATTTT. It translates to CASSSLGDMSSGNTIYF.

The V gene is TRBV14, the J gene TRBJ2-3; TRBD2 might be the D (5 bases). V was clipped by 0 bases and J by 9 bases, with 10 bases between them. CDR1 and CDR2 from the germline V gene are SGHDN and FVKESK. There are 13 residues in the CDR3. CDR3 residues: CASSQDGRRTQYF. The CDR3 region has the DNA TGTGCCAGCAGCCAAGACGGCAGGAGGACGCAGTATTTT.

The chain uses TRBV11-2 and TRBJ2-2; D is perhaps TRBD1 (6 bases). CDR1 and CDR2 (germline): SGHAT, FQNNGV. The CDR3 is 15 residues long. Trimming stripped 1 base from V and 3 bases from J, with 9 bases between. CDR3 protein: CASSLGHRDTGELFF. The CDR3 nucleotides are TGTGCCAGCAGCTTAGGTCACAGGGACACCGGGGAGCTGTTTTTT.

The V call is TRBV3-1 (or the pseudogene TRBV3-2), the J call TRBJ1-1; tentatively, D is TRBD1 (5 bases). Germline values: CDR1 LGHDT, CDR2 YNNKEL (reference sequence). The CDR3 runs to 12 residues. V was shortened by 5 bases and J by 11 bases, with 15 bases between the two germline ends. The CDR3 loop is CASSSGGVGAFF. CDR3 DNA: TGTGCCAGCAGCTCTGGGGGGGTGGGGGCTTTCTTT.

V gene TRBV19 combines with J gene TRBJ1-5; 10 positions match TRBD1. The CDR3 loop spans 16 amino acids. CDR1 is LNHDA, CDR2 SQIVND, per germline (reference sequence). Trimming removed 4 bases from V and 3 bases from J; junction bases left unmatched: 6. This CDR3 reads CASSSDRGRNNQPQHF. The CDR3 DNA follows: TGTGCCAGTAGTAGCGACAGGGGGCGAAACAATCAGCCCCAGCATTTT.

This clone is a singleton in its sample. The chain uses TRBV28 and TRBJ2-2, with TRBD2 matching 11 bases. CDR3 length: 19 residues. Germline V gene data show CDR1 as MDHEN and CDR2 as SYDVKM. V shed 4 bases and J 2 bases; nucleotides not matched to a gene: 12. The CDR3 spells CASSSSGTSGFRNTGELFF. The CDR3 region has the DNA TGTGCCAGCAGTTCATCCGGGACTAGCGGTTTCCGTAACACCGGGGAGCTGTTTTTT. Filled out from reference TRBV28 and TRBJ2-2, the complete variable domain reads DVKVTQSSRYLVKRTGEKVFLECVQDMDHENMFWYRQDPGLGLRLIYFSYDVKMKEKGDIPEGYSVSREKKERFSLILESASTNQTSMYLCASSSSGTSGFRNTGELFFGEGSRLTVL.